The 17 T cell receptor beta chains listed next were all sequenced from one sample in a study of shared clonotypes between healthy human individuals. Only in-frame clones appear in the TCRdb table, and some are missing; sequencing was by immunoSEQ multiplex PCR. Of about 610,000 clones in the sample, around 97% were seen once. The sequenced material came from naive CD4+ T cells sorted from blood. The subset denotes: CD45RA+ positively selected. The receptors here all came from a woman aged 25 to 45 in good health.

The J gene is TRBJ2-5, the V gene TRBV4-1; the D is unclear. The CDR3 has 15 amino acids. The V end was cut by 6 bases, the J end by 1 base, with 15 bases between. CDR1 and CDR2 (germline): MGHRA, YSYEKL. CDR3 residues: CASSPRPGPQETQYF. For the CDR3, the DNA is TGCGCCAGCAGTCCAAGACCCGGACCCCAAGAGACCCAGTACTTC.

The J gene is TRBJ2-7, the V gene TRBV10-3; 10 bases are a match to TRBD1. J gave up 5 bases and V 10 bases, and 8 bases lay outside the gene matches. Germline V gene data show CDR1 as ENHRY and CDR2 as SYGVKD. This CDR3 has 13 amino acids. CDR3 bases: TGTGCCACCAGCCGGGACAGGGGACACGAGCAGTACTTC. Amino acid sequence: CATSRDRGHEQYF.

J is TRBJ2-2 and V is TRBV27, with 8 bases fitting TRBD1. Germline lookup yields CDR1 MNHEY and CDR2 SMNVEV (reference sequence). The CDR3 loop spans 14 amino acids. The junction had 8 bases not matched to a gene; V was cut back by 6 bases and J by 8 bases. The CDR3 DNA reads TGTGCCAGCAGGCCCGGACAGGGTGTGGGGGAGCTGTTTTTT. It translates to CASRPGQGVGELFF.

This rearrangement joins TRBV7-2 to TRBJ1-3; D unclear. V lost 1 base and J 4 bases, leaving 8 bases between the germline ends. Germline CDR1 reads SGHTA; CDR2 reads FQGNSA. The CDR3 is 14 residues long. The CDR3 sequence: CASSLGDRGNTIYF. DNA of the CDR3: TGTGCCAGCAGCTTAGGTGATAGAGGAAACACCATATATTTT.

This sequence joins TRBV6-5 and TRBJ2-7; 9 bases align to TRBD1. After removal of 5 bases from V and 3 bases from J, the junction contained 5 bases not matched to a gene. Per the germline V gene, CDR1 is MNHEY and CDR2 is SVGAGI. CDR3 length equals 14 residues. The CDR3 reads CASSPGTGFYEQYF. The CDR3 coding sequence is TGTGCCAGCAGTCCCGGGACAGGGTTCTACGAGCAGTACTTC.

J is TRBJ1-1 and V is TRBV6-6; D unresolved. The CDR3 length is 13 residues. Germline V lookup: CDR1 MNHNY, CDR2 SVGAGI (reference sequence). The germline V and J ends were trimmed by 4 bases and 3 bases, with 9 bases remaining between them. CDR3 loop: CASSSQSYTEAFF. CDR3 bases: TGTGCCAGCAGTTCTCAGAGCTACACTGAAGCTTTCTTT.

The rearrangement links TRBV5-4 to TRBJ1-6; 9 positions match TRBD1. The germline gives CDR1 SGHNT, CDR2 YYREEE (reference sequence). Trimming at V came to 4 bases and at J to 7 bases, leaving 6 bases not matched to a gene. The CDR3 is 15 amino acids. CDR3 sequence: CASSPGQGWNSPLHF. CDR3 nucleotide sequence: TGTGCCAGCAGCCCGGGACAGGGATGGAATTCACCCCTCCACTTT.

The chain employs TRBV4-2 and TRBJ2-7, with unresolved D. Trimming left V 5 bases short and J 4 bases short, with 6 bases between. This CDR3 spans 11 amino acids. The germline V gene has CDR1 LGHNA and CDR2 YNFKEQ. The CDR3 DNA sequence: TGTGCCAGCAGCTCGGAGTACGAGCAGTACTTC. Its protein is CASSSEYEQYF.

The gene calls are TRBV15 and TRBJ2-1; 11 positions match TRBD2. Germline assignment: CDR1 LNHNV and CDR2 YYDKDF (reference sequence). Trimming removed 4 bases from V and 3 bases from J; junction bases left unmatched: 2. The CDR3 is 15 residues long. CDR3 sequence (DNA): TGTGCCACCAGCACCGGGACTAGCGGCTACAATGAGCAGTTCTTC. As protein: CATSTGTSGYNEQFF.

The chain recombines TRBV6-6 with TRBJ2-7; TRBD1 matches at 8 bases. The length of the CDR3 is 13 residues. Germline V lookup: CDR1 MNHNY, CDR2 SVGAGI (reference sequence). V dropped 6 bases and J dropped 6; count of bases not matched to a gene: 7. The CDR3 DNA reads TGTGCCAGCAGCGGACAGGGCGATGGCGAGCAGTACTTC. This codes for CASSGQGDGEQYF.

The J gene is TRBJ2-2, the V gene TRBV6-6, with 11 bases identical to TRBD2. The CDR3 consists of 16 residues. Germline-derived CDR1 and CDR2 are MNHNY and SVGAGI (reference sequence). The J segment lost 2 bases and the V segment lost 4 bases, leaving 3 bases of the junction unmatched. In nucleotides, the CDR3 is TGTGCCAGCAGTTCCGGGACTAGCGGCAACACCGGGGAGCTGTTTTTT. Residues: CASSSGTSGNTGELFF.

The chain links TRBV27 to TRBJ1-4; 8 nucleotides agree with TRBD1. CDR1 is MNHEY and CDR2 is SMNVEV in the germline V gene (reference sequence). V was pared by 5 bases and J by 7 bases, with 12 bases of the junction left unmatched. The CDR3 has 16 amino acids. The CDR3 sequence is CASSPRTQGAGEKLFF. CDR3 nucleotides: TGTGCCAGCAGTCCGAGAACCCAGGGGGCTGGTGAAAAACTGTTTTTT.

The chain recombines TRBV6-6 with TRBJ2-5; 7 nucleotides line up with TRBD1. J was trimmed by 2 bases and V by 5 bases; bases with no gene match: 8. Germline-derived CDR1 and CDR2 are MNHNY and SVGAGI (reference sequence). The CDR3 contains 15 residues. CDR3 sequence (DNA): TGTGCCAGCAGTCCCCGTACAGGGGATCAAGAGACCCAGTACTTC. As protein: CASSPRTGDQETQYF.

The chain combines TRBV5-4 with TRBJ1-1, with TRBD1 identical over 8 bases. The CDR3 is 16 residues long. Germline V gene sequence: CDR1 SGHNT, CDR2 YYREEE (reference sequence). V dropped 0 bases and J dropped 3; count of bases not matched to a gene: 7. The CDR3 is CASSLVRGREDTEAFF. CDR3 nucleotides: TGTGCCAGCAGCTTGGTCAGGGGGCGAGAGGACACTGAAGCTTTCTTT.

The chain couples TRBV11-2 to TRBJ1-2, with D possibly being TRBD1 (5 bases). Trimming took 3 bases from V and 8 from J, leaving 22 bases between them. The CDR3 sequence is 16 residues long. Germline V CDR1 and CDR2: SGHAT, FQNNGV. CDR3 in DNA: TGTGCCAGCAGCTTGTCCCCCCGAACAGGAGTTGGGGGCTACACCTTC. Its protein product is CASSLSPRTGVGGYTF.

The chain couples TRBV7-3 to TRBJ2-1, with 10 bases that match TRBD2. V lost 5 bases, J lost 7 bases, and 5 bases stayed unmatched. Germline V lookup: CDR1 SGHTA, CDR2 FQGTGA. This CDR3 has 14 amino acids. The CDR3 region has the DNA TGTGCCAGCAGCCAAGCGGGAGGGAGAAATGAGCAGTTCTTC. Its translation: CASSQAGGRNEQFF.

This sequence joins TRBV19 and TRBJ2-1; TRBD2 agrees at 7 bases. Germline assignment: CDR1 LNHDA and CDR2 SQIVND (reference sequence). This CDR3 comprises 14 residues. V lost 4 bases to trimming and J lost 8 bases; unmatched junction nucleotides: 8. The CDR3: CASSKTSRGDEQFF. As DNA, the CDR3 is TGTGCCAGTAGTAAGACTAGCCGCGGCGATGAGCAGTTCTTC.